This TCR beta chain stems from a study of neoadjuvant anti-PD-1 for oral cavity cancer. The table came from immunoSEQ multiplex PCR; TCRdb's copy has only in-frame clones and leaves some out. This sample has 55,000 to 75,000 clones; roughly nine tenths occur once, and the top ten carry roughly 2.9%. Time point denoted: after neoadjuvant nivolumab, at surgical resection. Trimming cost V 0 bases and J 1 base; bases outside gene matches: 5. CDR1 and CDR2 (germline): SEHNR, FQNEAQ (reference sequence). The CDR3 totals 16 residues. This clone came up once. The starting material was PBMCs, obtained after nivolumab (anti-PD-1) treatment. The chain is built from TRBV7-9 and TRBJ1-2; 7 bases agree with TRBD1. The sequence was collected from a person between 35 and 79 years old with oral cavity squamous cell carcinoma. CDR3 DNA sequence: TGTGCCAGCAGCTTAGCGGAGGCAGGGGGTAACTATGGCTACACCTTC. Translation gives CASSLAEAGGNYGYTF.